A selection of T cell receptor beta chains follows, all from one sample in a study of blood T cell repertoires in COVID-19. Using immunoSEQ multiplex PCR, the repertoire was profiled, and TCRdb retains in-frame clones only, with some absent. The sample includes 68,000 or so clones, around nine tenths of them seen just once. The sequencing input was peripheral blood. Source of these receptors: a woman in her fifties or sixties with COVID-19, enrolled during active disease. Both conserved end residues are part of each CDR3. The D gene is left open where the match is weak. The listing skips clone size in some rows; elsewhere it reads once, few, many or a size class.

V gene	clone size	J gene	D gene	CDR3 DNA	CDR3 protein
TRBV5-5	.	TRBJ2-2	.	TGTGCCAGCAGCCGAGGGGTCTCAGGGGTCCCTTTAAACACCGGGGAGCTGTTTTTT	CASSRGVSGVPLNTGELFF
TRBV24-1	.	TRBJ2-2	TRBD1	TGTGCCACCAGTGACCTGGACAGGGCGAGCACCGGGGAGCTGTTTTTT	CATSDLDRASTGELFF
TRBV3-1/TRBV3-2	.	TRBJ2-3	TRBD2	TGTGCCAGCAGCGCAGCCGGGACTAGCGAAACTAGCACAGATACGCAGTATTTT	CASSAAGTSETSTDTQYF
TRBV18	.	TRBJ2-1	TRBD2	TGTGCCAGCTCACCGAGGTCTGGTACTAGCGGGAGCTACAATGAGCAGTTCTTC	CASSPRSGTSGSYNEQFF
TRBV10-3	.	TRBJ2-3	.	TGTGCCATCAGTGAGTCGACAGGACAAACAGATACGCAGTATTTT	CAISESTGQTDTQYF
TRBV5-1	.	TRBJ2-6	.	TGCGCCAGCAGCTTGGTGGGGAGCTCTGGGGCCAACGTCCTGACTTTC	CASSLVGSSGANVLTF
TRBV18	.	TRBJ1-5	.	TGTGCCAGCTCGGGAGAGGGCAATCAGCCCCAGCATTTT	CASSGEGNQPQHF
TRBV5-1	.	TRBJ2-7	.	TGCGCCAGCGGGGGGGCTGCGCGCTATATGTCCTACGAGCAGTACTTC	CASGGAARYMSYEQYF
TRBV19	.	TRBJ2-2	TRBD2	TGTGCCAGTAGTATATCTAGCGGGAACACCGGGGAGCTGTTTTTT	CASSISSGNTGELFF
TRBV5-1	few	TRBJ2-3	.	TGCGCCAGCAGCGCCATCTACACAGATACGCAGTATTTT	CASSAIYTDTQYF
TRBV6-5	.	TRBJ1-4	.	TGTGCCAGCACGACAGCCCAGGGCGTGAGGGAAAAACTGTTTTTT	CASTTAQGVREKLFF
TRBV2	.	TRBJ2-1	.	TGTGCCAGCAGTGGGGACTCCGCTCCAGCCTTCAATGAGCAGTTCTTC	CASSGDSAPAFNEQFF
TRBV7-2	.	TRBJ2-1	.	TGTGCCAGCAGCTTCCCGACAACCTACAATGAGCAGTTCTTC	CASSFPTTYNEQFF
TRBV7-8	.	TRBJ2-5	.	TGTGCCAGCAGCCCTCGAGGGCACCAAGAGACCCAGTACTTC	CASSPRGHQETQYF
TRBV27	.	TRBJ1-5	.	TGTGCCAGCGGAGGTGAGGGCTATAGCAATCAGCCCCAGCATTTT	CASGGEGYSNQPQHF
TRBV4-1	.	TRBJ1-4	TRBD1	TGCGCCAGCAGCCCAGGGGACAGGGGGCGCATCGCAACTAATGAAAAACTGTTTTTT	CASSPGDRGRIATNEKLFF
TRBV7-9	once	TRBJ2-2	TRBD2	TGTGCCAGCAGCTTTGGGGGGGACACCGGGGAGCTGTTTTTT	CASSFGGDTGELFF
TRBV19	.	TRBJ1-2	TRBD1	TGTGCCAGTAGGACCAGGGGGCTGGATGGCTACACCTTC	CASRTRGLDGYTF
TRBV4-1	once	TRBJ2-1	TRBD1	TGCGCCAGCAGCCAGGGGACAGGGCCGGGGTTCGAGCAGTTCTTC	CASSQGTGPGFEQFF
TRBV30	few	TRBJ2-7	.	TGTGCCTGGAGTCGCGGTGGCTCCTACGAGCAGTACTTC	CAWSRGGSYEQYF
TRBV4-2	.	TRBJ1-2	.	TGTGCCAGCAGCCAAGTTGGTCGGGGTAGCTATGGCTACACCTTC	CASSQVGRGSYGYTF
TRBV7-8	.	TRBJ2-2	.	TGTGCCAGCAGCTCCCCTTTGCGAACCAACACCGGGGAGCTGTTTTTT	CASSSPLRTNTGELFF
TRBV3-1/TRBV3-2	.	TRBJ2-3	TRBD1	TGTGCCAGCAGCCAAAGGGGGCTCGGAGATACGCAGTATTTT	CASSQRGLGDTQYF
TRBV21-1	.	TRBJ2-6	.	TGTGCCAGCAGCAAAGTCCGACACTCAGGGGCCAACGTCCTGACTTTC	CASSKVRHSGANVLTF
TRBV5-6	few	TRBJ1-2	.	TGTGCCAGCAGCTTGTACGTTGGACAGCAACCCTATGGCTACACCTTC	CASSLYVGQQPYGYTF
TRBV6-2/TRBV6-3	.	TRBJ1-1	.	TGTGCCAGCAGCCTTGAGGGAGACACTGAAGCTTTCTTT	CASSLEGDTEAFF
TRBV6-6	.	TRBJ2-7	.	TGTGCCAGCAGTCCGTCCTACGAGCAGTACTTC	CASSPSYEQYF
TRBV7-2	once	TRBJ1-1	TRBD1	TGTGCCAGCAGCTCCGCGACAGGGGGAGGGAACACTGAAGCTTTCTTT	CASSSATGGGNTEAFF
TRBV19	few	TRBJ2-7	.	TGTGCCACCAAGGGCGAGACAGCCTACGAGCAGTACTTC	CATKGETAYEQYF
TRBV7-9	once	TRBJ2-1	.	TGTGCCAGCAGCTTATGGCGGGGAAGTAGCCGCACCTACAATGAGCAGTTCTTC	CASSLWRGSSRTYNEQFF
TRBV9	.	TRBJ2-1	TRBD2	TGTGCCAGCAGCGTAGCGGGGGGATCGAAAGAGCAGTTCTTC	CASSVAGGSKEQFF
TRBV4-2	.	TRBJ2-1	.	TGTGCCAGCAGCCAAGATAGCACGGCCCCCTACAATGAGCAGTTCTTC	CASSQDSTAPYNEQFF
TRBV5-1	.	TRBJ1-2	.	TGCGCCAGCAGCCGCGCGTCGAGGTTGACGGATGGCTACACCTTC	CASSRASRLTDGYTF
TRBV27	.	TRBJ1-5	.	TGTGCCTCCTCACCCAGACAATATAGCAATCAGCCCCAGCATTTT	CASSPRQYSNQPQHF
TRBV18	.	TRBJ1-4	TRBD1	TGTGCCAGCTCACAACCGGACAGGCGCGGTGAAAAACTGTTTTTT	CASSQPDRRGEKLFF
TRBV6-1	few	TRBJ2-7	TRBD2	TGTGCCAGCAGTGAGAGTCTAGCGGGAGGCTACGAGCAGTACTTC	CASSESLAGGYEQYF
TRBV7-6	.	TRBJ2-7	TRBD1	TGTGCCAGCAGCTTATCCACGGGACAGGGGTCTTCCTACGAGCAGTACTTC	CASSLSTGQGSSYEQYF
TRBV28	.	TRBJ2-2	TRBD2	TGTGCCAGCTTTCTAGCGGGAGGTCCGAACACCGGGGAGCTGTTTTTT	CASFLAGGPNTGELFF
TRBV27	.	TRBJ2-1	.	TGTGCCAGCAGAGGACAGTACAATGAGCAGTTCTTC	CASRGQYNEQFF
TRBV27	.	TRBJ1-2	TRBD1	TGTGCCAGCAGTCCCCGGGACAGGGGAGGTGGCTACACCTTC	CASSPRDRGGGYTF
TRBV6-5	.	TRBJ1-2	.	TGTGCCAGCAGTAGAGGACAGAAGACCCCCTATGGCTACACCTTC	CASSRGQKTPYGYTF
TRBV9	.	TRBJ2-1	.	TGTGCCAGCAGCGACCAGTCCCACAATGAGCAGTTCTTC	CASSDQSHNEQFF
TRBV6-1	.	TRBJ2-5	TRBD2	TGTGCCAGCAGTGAATTTTGGGCTAGCGGGAGCGGAGAGACCCAGTACTTC	CASSEFWASGSGETQYF
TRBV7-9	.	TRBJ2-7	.	TGTGCCAGCAGCCACCGGGAACAGACGGGCTTAGAGCAGTACTTC	CASSHREQTGLEQYF
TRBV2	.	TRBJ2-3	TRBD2	TGTGCCAGCAGAAGACCACTAGCGGGAGGGCCCACAGATACGCAGTATTTT	CASRRPLAGGPTDTQYF
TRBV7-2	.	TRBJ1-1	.	TGTGCCAGCAGCTTATTTCAGGGTGGTAATACTGAAGCTTTCTTT	CASSLFQGGNTEAFF
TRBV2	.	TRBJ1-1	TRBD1	TGTGCCAGCAGTGAGACAGGGTTATACACTGAAGCTTTCTTT	CASSETGLYTEAFF